This section outlines one T cell receptor (beta chain) sequence together with its context. The source of the sample is a study of blood T cell repertoires in COVID-19. Participant age was about 18 to 89 years, and participants resided in about two dozen US areas. Donors of Cohort 3 who recovered were those that had two negative PCRs, clearance, or symptom resolution. The repertoire was sequenced with immunoSEQ multiplex PCR; TCRdb's copy has only in-frame clones and lacks some. The sample consists of about 210,000 clones, roughly four fifths of them appearing once. This TCR was sampled from a middle-aged man who had recovered from COVID-19. The sequenced sample was PBMCs or T cells enriched from blood (not recorded which).

CDR3: CASSLQGLSTEPQHF. The CDR3 DNA sequence: TGCGCCAGCAGCTTACAGGGGTTGTCCACTGAGCCCCAGCATTTT. The rearrangement links TRBV5-1 to TRBJ1-5; 7 nucleotides agree with TRBD1. The CDR3 spans 15 residues. Germline trimming cut 2 bases from V and 8 bases from J; bases unmatched to any gene: 10. CDR1 and CDR2 (germline): SGHRS, YFSETQ. The full variable domain, with the rest looked up from reference TRBV5-1 and TRBJ1-5, is KAGVTQTPRYLIKTRGQQVTLSCSPISGHRSVSWYQQTPGQGLQFLFEYFSETQRNKGNFPGRFSGRQFSNSRSEMNVSTLELGDSALYLCASSLQGLSTEPQHFGDGTRLSIL.